Presented here are 2 T cell receptor beta chains from one specimen sequenced in a study of cytomegalovirus exposure and HLA in healthy donors. Produced via immunoSEQ multiplex PCR; TCRdb's table is partial and in-frame only. The data show 82,000 or so clones, with approximately 93% seen just once and approximately 0.67% held by the top ten. The sequencing input was PBMCs. The receptors here all came from a man aged 18 to 30 in good health and CMV-seronegative.

This clone came up once. The DNA for the CDR3 is TGTGCCAGTAGTATGCGCCGTAGGGGATTTAATGAAAAACTGTTTTTT. Amino acids: CASSMRRRGFNEKLFF. V gene TRBV19 combines with J gene TRBJ1-4, with a weak D call TRBD1 (5 bases). The CDR3 is made up of 16 amino acids. Trimming stripped 3 bases from V and 4 bases from J, with 15 bases between. The germline V gene has CDR1 LNHDA and CDR2 SQIVND (reference sequence).

V is TRBV7-3 and J is TRBJ2-6; D unclear. The ends were cut back, 0 bases at V and 4 bases at J, with 13 bases in the middle. Germline loops: CDR1 SGHTA, CDR2 FQGTGA. This CDR3 is built from 17 residues. The CDR3 here is CASSLTALSSGANVLTF. The DNA of the CDR3 is TGTGCCAGCAGCTTAACAGCGTTAAGCTCCGGGGCCAACGTCCTGACTTTC.